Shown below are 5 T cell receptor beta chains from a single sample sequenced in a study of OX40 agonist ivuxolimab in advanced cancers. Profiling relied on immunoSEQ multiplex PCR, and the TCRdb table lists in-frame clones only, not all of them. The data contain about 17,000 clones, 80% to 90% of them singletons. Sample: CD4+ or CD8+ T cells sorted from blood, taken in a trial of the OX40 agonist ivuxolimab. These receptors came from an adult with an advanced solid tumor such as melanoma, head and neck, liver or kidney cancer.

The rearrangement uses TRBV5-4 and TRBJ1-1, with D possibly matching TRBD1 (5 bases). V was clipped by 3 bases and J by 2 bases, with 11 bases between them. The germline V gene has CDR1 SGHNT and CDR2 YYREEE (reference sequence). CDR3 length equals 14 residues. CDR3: CASSWVTDNTEAFF. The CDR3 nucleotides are TGTGCCAGCAGCTGGGTGACAGACAACACTGAAGCTTTCTTT.

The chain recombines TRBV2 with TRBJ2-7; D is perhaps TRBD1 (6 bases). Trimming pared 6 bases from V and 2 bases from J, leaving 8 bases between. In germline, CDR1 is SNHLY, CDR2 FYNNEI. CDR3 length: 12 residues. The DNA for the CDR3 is TGTGCCAGCAGGTGGGGGCCCTACGAGCAGTACTTC. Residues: CASRWGPYEQYF.

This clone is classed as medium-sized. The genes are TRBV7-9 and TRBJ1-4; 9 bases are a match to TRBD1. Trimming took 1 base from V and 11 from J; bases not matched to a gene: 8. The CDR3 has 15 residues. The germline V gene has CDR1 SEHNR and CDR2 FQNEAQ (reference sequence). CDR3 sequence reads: CASSLDVDRGWKLFF. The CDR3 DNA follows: TGTGCCAGCAGCTTAGATGTGGACAGGGGTTGGAAACTGTTTTTT. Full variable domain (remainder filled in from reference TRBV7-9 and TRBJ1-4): DTGVSQNPRHKITKRGQNVTFRCDPISEHNRLYWYRQTLGQGPEFLTYFQNEAQLEKSRLLSDRFSAERPKGSFSTLEIQRTEQGDSAMYLCASSLDVDRGWKLFFGSGTQLSVL.

CDR3 nucleotide sequence: TGTGCCAGCAGCATCCACACAGCCTCTGGAAACACCATATATTTT. Translation: CASSIHTASGNTIYF. This chain links TRBV11-2 with TRBJ1-3; the D is unclear. This CDR3 region has 15 residues. V lost 5 bases, J lost 0 bases, and 11 bases lay in between. Germline-derived CDR1 and CDR2 are SGHAT and FQNNGV.

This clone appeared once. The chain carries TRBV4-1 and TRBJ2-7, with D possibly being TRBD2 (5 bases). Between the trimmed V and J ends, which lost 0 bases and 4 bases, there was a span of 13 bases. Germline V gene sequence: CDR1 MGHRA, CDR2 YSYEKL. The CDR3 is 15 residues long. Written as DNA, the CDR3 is TGCGCCAGCAGCCAAGATTCTCTCGGCGGGTACGAGCAGTACTTC. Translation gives CASSQDSLGGYEQYF.